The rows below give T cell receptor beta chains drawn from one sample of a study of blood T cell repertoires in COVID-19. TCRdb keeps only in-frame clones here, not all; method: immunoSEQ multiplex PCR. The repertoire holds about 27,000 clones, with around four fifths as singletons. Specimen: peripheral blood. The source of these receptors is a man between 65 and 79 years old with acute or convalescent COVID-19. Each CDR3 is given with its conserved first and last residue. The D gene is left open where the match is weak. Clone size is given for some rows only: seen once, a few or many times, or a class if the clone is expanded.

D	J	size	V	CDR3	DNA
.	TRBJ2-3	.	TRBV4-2	CASKGAGTDTQYF	TGTGCCAGCAAAGGGGCAGGCACAGATACGCAGTATTTT
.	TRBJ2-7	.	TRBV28	CASRPTGTRQTYEQYF	TGTGCCAGCAGACCGACCGGGACACGACAAACCTACGAGCAGTACTTC
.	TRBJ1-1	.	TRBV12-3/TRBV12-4	CASSARRLSIAFF	TGTGCCAGCAGTGCCAGGAGGCTATCGATAGCTTTCTTT
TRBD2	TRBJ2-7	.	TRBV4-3	CASSQATSGSNNEQYF	TGCGCCAGCAGCCAAGCGACTAGCGGGAGTAACAACGAGCAGTACTTC
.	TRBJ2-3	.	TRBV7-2	CASSRPPGSDTQYF	TGTGCCAGCAGCAGACCACCGGGATCCGATACGCAGTATTTT
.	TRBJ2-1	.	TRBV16	CASSQSGANEQFF	TGTGCCAGCAGCCAATCGGGAGCAAATGAGCAGTTCTTC
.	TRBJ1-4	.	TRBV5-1	CASDWQGATNEKLFF	TGCGCCAGCGACTGGCAGGGTGCAACTAATGAAAAACTGTTTTTT
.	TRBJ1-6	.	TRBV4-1	CASSQGGQPTNSPLHF	TGCGCCAGCAGCCAAGGTGGACAACCAACTAATTCACCCCTCCACTTT
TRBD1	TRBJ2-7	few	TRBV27	CASSLYGMDRLNYEQYF	TGTGCCAGCAGTTTATATGGAATGGACAGGCTTAATTACGAGCAGTACTTC
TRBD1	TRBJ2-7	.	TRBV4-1	CASSQGGQGVSDEQYF	TGCGCCAGCAGCCAAGGGGGACAGGGGGTTTCCGACGAGCAGTACTTC
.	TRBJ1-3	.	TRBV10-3	CAISDETKSSGNTIYF	TGTGCCATCAGTGATGAAACTAAGTCCTCTGGAAACACCATATATTTT
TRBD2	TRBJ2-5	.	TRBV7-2	CASSLGEAGGPQETQYF	TGTGCCAGCAGCTTAGGAGAAGCGGGGGGCCCCCAAGAGACCCAGTACTTC
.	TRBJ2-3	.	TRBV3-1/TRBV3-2	CASSLRQLDLYF	TGTGCCAGCAGCCTCCGACAGTTGGACCTGTATTTT
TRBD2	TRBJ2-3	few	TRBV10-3	CAIRPGTSGGATTDTQYF	TGTGCCATCAGGCCGGGGACTAGCGGGGGGGCAACGACAGATACGCAGTATTTT
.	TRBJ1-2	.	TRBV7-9	CASSLAGEFFGYTF	TGTGCCAGCAGCTTAGCTGGGGAGTTCTTTGGCTACACCTTC
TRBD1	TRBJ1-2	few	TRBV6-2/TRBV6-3	CASSAGQAYGYTF	TGTGCCAGCAGTGCCGGACAGGCCTATGGCTACACCTTC
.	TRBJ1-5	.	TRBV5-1	CASSLGLGSGSQHF	TGCGCCAGCAGCTTGGGGCTCGGGAGTGGGTCCCAGCATTTT
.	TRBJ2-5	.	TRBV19	CASGRETQYF	TGTGCCAGTGGGAGAGAGACCCAGTACTTC
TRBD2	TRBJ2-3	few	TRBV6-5	CASSYTSGGADTQYF	TGTGCCAGCAGCTATACTAGCGGGGGGGCAGATACGCAGTATTTT
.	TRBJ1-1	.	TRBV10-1	CASSENGNTEAFF	TGCGCCAGCAGTGAGAACGGGAACACTGAAGCTTTCTTT
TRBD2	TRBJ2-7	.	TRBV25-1	CASSPTGGKTYEQYF	TGTGCCAGCAGCCCTACGGGGGGGAAAACCTACGAGCAGTACTTC
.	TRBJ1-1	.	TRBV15	CATSRAGVALNTEAFF	TGTGCCACCAGCAGAGCTGGCGTAGCGCTGAACACTGAAGCTTTCTTT
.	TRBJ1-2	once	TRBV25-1	CASSWFGNYGYTF	TGTGCCAGCAGTTGGTTCGGGAACTATGGCTACACCTTC
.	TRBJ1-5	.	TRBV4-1	CASSHPAGGRQGQPQHF	TGCGCCAGCAGCCACCCCGCGGGGGGGCGGCAGGGTCAGCCCCAGCATTTT
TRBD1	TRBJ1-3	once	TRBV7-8	CASSLAGTGYGNTIYF	TGTGCCAGCAGCTTAGCCGGGACAGGATACGGAAACACCATATATTTT
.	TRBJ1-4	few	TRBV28	CASSLSAGANEKLFF	TGTGCCAGCAGTTTATCCGCAGGGGCAAATGAAAAACTGTTTTTT
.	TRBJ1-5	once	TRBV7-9	CASSLGANNQPQHF	TGTGCCAGCAGTTTGGGGGCCAACAATCAGCCCCAGCATTTT
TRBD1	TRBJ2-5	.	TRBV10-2	CASGGTGVETQYF	TGCGCCAGTGGAGGGACAGGGGTCGAGACCCAGTACTTC
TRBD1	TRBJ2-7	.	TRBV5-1	CASSLSQGDEQYF	TGCGCCAGCAGCTTGTCCCAGGGGGACGAGCAGTACTTC
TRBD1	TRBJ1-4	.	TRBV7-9	CASSLGVTGENEKLFF	TGTGCCAGCAGCTTAGGGGTCACAGGGGAAAATGAAAAACTGTTTTTT
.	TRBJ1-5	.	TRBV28	CASSSGRAGQPQHF	TGTGCCAGCAGTTCTGGCAGGGCCGGTCAGCCCCAGCATTTT
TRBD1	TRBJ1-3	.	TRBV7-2	CASSADRDSGNTIYF	TGTGCCAGCAGCGCAGACAGGGACTCTGGAAACACCATATATTTT
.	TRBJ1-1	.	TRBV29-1	CSDLQGRKTEAFF	TGCAGCGACCTACAGGGTAGGAAGACTGAAGCTTTCTTT
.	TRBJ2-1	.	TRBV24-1	CATRGVTEQFF	TGTGCCACCCGGGGTGTTACTGAGCAGTTCTTC
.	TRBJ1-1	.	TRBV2	CASSEQDMNTEAFF	TGTGCCAGCAGTGAACAGGACATGAACACTGAAGCTTTCTTT
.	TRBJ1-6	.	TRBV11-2	CASSQGLNSPLHF	TGTGCCAGCAGTCAGGGTTTGAATTCACCCCTCCACTTT
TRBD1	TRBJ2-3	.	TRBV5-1	CASSSTRQGLNSDTQYF	TGCGCCAGCAGCTCCACAAGACAGGGCCTTAACTCAGATACGCAGTATTTT
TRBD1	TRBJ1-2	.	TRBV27	CASSFYDRDYGYTF	TGTGCCAGCAGTTTCTACGACAGGGACTATGGCTACACCTTC
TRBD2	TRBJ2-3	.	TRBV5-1	CASSLASGIGDTQYF	TGCGCCAGCAGCTTGGCTAGCGGAATCGGGGATACGCAGTATTTT
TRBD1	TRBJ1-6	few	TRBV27	CASSPEGALGSPLHF	TGTGCCAGCAGCCCAGAGGGGGCGTTGGGTTCACCCCTCCACTTT
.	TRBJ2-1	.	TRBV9	CASSVMAGNSYNEQFF	TGTGCCAGCAGCGTAATGGCGGGGAACTCCTACAATGAGCAGTTCTTC
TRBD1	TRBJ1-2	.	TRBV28	CASSDWTGTGYGYTF	TGTGCCAGCAGTGACTGGACCGGGACAGGGTATGGCTACACCTTC
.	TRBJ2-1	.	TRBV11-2	CASSLDLASPNEQFF	TGTGCCAGCAGCTTAGATCTCGCTAGCCCCAATGAGCAGTTCTTC
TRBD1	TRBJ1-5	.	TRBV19	CASQQGARQPQHF	TGTGCCAGTCAACAGGGGGCTAGGCAGCCCCAGCATTTT
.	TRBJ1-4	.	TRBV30	CAWSVPRDIFNEKLFF	TGTGCCTGGAGTGTGCCCCGGGACATTTTTAATGAAAAACTGTTTTTT
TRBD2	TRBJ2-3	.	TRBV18	CASSPGTSGRTDTQYF	TGTGCCAGCTCACCTGGGACTAGCGGGAGAACAGATACGCAGTATTTT
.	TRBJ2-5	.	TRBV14	CASSQDRLLRDF	TGTGCCAGCAGCCAAGATCGACTCTTACGGGACTTC